The clone carrying this T cell receptor beta chain has just a few counts. Antigen: not known. The individuals who served as donors were healthy Caucasians living in Russia, aged roughly 6 to 95. A second PCR, run for about 7 to 11 cycles, used a sample-barcoded 5' primer plus a J-beta primer mix. TCRdb itself ran the 5' RACE reads through MiXCR, one entry per CDR3 protein. The sample shows more than 650,000 distinct CDR3 sequences, 20% to 25% of them seen only once. V lost 5 bases and J 6 bases, leaving 10 bases between the germline ends. CDR1 and CDR2 (germline): MNHEY, SVGAGI. This CDR3 spans 13 amino acids. The data derive from a study of blood T cells in healthy people across ages. Overall study results and limits: Without sorted subsets, naive and antigen-experienced compartments could not be conclusively compared. Per-million-T-cell TCR beta diversity fell roughly linearly with age. Higher diversity, along with more naive CD4+ cells, distinguished long-lived donors from aged donors.

The rearrangement links TRBV6-5 to TRBJ1-4, with D unclear. What was sequenced was blood. The sequence came from an older man in good health. CDR3 amino acids: CASSLGGDEKLFF. In DNA form, the CDR3 reads TGTGCCAGCAGTCTCGGCGGGGATGAAAAACTGTTTTTT.